Listed below are T cell receptor beta chains from one sample, sequenced in a study of control samples from healthy donors and cancer patients. TCRdb's table, derived via immunoSEQ multiplex PCR, lists solely in-frame clones and lacks some. Of over 200,000 clones in the sample, over 75% are singletons; the top ten hold about an eighth. Sequencing was done on a sample of PBMCs. These receptors came from a woman aged 55-75 years with lung cancer. Each CDR3 is given with its conserved first and last residue. A D gene is named only where the DNA matches it firmly. Clone size is shown for a subset of rows, as once, few, many or a class of expanded clone.

cdr3_nt cdr3_aa d_call v_call clone_size j_call
TGTGCCAGCAGCTTGGGGAGGACAGGGCTCGATGAGCAGTTCTTC CASSLGRTGLDEQFF TRBD1 TRBV5-8 - TRBJ2-1
TGTGCCAGCAGCTTGGGGGCGGGAGAGGGGCAAGAGACCCAGTACTTC CASSLGAGEGQETQYF TRBD2 TRBV5-4 - TRBJ2-5
TGTGCCAGCAGCTTAGATTCCGGGATTAAGGGAGAAAAACTGTTTTTT CASSLDSGIKGEKLFF - TRBV11-2 - TRBJ1-4
TGTGCCAGCAGCTTAGTCGGAGGGGGCTCCGGAAACACCATATATTTT CASSLVGGGSGNTIYF TRBD1 TRBV11-3 - TRBJ1-3
TGTGCCAGCAGCCCGCAGGTTTTCTCCTACAATGAGCAGTTCTTC CASSPQVFSYNEQFF - TRBV5-5 - TRBJ2-1
TGCGCCAGCAGCCAAGAACAGTTGGGGGACGAGCAGTACTTC CASSQEQLGDEQYF - TRBV4-1 once TRBJ2-7
TGTGCCAGCAGTTGGGGGGGGACAGGTGGCTACACCTTC CASSWGGTGGYTF TRBD1 TRBV27 few TRBJ1-2
TGTGCCAGTAGTAGGACTAGCGGAAGCTCCTACAATGAGCAGTTCTTC CASSRTSGSSYNEQFF TRBD2 TRBV19 - TRBJ2-1
TGCGCCAGCAGCCAAGGGGGCCTCTCTGGAAACACCATATATTTT CASSQGGLSGNTIYF - TRBV4-1 - TRBJ1-3
TGTGCCAGCAGGGAGATAGGCAACGTCCTGACTTTC CASREIGNVLTF - TRBV2 - TRBJ2-6
TGTGCCAGCCGTATGGCAGGGCCCTACGAGCAGTACTTC CASRMAGPYEQYF - TRBV6-5 - TRBJ2-7
TGTGCCAGCAGCTTACGTCCGGGACAGCTTAATTCACCCCTCCACTTT CASSLRPGQLNSPLHF TRBD1 TRBV5-5 - TRBJ1-6
TGCGCCACCCGGTCCTTAGATGGGGAAAATGAGCAGTTCTTC CATRSLDGENEQFF - TRBV4-1 few TRBJ2-1
TGTGCCAGCAGCTTGGCCTCGGCGGGAGGCTACAATGAGCAGTTCTTC CASSLASAGGYNEQFF TRBD2 TRBV5-6 - TRBJ2-1
TGTGCCAGTAGTCCGACTATTACAGGGGGGACGGAAAAACTGTTTTTT CASSPTITGGTEKLFF TRBD1 TRBV19 once TRBJ1-4
TGTGCCAGCAGCTTTGACGCTAACTATGGCTACACCTTC CASSFDANYGYTF - TRBV5-4 once TRBJ1-2
TGCAGCGTTAAGCCCGAGAGCTCCTACAATGAGCAGTTCTTC CSVKPESSYNEQFF - TRBV29-1 - TRBJ2-1
TGCGCCAGCAGTTCCTATACTAGCTACGAGCAGTACTTC CASSSYTSYEQYF - TRBV5-1 - TRBJ2-7
TGTGCCGGGCTTGCAAGCACAGATACGCAGTATTTT CAGLASTDTQYF - TRBV6-5 - TRBJ2-3
TGCGCCAGCAGCTTGGGACAGGGGGCGTGGGGCTACACCTTC CASSLGQGAWGYTF TRBD1 TRBV5-1 - TRBJ1-2
TGTGCCAGCACCCCAAGCGGGAGGGCCGAGCAGTACTTC CASTPSGRAEQYF TRBD2 TRBV3-1/TRBV3-2 - TRBJ2-7
TGTGCCAGCAGCTTCGGGAGGGGAGAGACCCAGTACTTC CASSFGRGETQYF TRBD2 TRBV11-2 - TRBJ2-5
TGTGCCAGCAGCTTCGAGACTAGCGGACTTTCCTACGAGCAGTACTTC CASSFETSGLSYEQYF TRBD2 TRBV7-9 - TRBJ2-7
TGTGCCAGCAGCTTAGGCCAGGGTGGACAGCCCCAGCATTTT CASSLGQGGQPQHF - TRBV7-8 - TRBJ1-5